This T cell receptor (beta chain) was recovered during a study of shared clonotypes between healthy human individuals. Study-wide results and limits: Among non-shared clonotypes, generation probabilities were lower than among those shared by all four donors.

In the naive CD8 group, cells lacked CD45RO and were positively selected for CCR7, so terminally differentiated effector memory CD45RA+ cells were left out. Genomic DNA from each subset was divided evenly over several immunoSEQ plates. In the study's own analysis: Junction-only immunoSEQ sequences carried no quality scores, so filtering differed. Sequencing was performed with immunoSEQ multiplex PCR; in TCRdb, only in-frame clones are kept and a portion is missing. The V and J calls and clone size were taken over from that table, and D and trimming were inferred from the DNA. Counted here are millions of clones, over 85% occurring once; the ten biggest clones make up about 1.1%. The CDR3 spans 15 residues. V lost 6 bases, J lost 6 bases, and 17 bases lay in between. Germline V lookup: CDR1 MNHEY, CDR2 SMNVEV (reference sequence). Details on this clone: Its antigen remains unidentified.

The clonotype comes from a man aged 18 to 30 in good health. The sequenced sample was naive CD8+ T cells sorted from blood. This rearrangement joins TRBV27 to TRBJ1-4, with a possible D match to TRBD1 (6 bases). The CDR3 loop is CASSQRQVDHEKLFF. The CDR3 nucleotides are TGTGCCAGCAGCCAGAGACAGGTCGATCATGAAAAACTGTTTTTT.